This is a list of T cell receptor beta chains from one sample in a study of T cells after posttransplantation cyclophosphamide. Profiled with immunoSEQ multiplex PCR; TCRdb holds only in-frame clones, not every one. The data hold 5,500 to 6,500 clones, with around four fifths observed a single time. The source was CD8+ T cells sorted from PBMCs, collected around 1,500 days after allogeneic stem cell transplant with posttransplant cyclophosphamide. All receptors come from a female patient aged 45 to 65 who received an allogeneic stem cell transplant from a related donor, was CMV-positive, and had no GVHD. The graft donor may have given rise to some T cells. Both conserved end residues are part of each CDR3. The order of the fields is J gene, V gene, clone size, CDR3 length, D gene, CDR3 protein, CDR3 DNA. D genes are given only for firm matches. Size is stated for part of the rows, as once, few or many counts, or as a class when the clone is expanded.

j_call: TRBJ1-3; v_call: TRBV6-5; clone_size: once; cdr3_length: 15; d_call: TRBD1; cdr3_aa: CASSLGTGLGNTIYF; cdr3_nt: TGTGCCAGCAGCCTCGGGACAGGGCTTGGAAACACCATATATTTT
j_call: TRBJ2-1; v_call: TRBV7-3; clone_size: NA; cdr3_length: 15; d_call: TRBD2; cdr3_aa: CASSFGGSSYNEQFF; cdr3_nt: TGTGCCAGCAGCTTCGGCGGGAGCTCCTACAATGAGCAGTTCTTC
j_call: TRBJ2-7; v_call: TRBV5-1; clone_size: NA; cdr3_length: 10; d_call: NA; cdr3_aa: CASSFNEQYF; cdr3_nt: TGCGCCAGCAGCTTTAACGAGCAGTACTTC
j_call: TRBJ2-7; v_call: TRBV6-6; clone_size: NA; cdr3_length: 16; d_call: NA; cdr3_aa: CASSYGRGGSNYEQYF; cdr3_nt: TGTGCCAGCAGTTATGGGCGGGGAGGCTCAAACTACGAGCAGTACTTC
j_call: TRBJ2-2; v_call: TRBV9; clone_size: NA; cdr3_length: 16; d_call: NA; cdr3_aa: CASSVAGTTLTGELFF; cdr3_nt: TGTGCCAGCAGCGTAGCTGGTACTACCCTCACCGGGGAGCTGTTTTTT
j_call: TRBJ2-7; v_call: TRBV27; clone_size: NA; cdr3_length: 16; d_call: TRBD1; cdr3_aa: CASSPAGTGISYEQYF; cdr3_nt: TGTGCCAGCAGTCCGGCCGGGACAGGGATTTCCTACGAGCAGTACTTC
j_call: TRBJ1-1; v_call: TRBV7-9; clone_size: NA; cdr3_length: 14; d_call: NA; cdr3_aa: CASSQIGGGTEAFF; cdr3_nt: TGTGCCAGCAGCCAGATTGGGGGAGGCACTGAAGCTTTCTTT
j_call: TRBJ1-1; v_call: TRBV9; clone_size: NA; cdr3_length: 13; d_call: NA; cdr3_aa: CASSAPPGGNAFF; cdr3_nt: TGTGCCAGCAGCGCCCCTCCGGGGGGGAATGCTTTCTTT
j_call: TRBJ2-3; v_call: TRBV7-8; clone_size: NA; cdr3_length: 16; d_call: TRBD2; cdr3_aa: CASTGSGRVRTDTQYF; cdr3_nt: TGTGCCAGCACCGGAAGCGGGAGGGTTCGGACAGATACGCAGTATTTT
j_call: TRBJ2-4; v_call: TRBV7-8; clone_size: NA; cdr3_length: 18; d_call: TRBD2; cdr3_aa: CASSRTSGRALAKNIQYF; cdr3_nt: TGTGCCAGCAGCCGGACTAGCGGGAGGGCCTTAGCCAAAAACATTCAGTACTTC
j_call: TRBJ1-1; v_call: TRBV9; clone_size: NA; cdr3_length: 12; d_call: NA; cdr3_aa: CASGGWDTEAFF; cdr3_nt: TGTGCCAGCGGAGGTTGGGACACTGAAGCTTTCTTT
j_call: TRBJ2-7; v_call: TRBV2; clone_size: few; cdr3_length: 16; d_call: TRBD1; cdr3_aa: CASSDGPGQPLYEQYF; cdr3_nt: TGTGCCAGCAGTGATGGACCGGGACAGCCTCTTTACGAGCAGTACTTC
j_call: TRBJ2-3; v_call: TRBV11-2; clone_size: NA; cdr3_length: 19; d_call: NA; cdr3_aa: CASSPTPKFHHRTGDTQYF; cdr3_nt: TGTGCCAGCAGCCCTACCCCCAAATTCCACCACCGCACGGGTGATACGCAGTATTTT
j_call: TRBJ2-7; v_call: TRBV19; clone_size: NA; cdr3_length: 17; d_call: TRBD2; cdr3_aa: CASSIGLAGPGTYEQYF; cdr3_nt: TGTGCCAGTAGTATCGGACTAGCGGGGCCAGGCACCTACGAGCAGTACTTC
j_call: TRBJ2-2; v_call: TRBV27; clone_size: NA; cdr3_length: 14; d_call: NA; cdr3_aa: CASSWLANTGELFF; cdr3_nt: TGTGCCAGCAGTTGGCTCGCGAACACCGGGGAGCTGTTTTTT
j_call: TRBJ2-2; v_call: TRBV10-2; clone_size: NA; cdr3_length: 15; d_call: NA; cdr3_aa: CASRGAGQVTGELFF; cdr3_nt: TGCGCCAGCAGGGGAGCGGGACAGGTCACCGGGGAGCTGTTTTTT
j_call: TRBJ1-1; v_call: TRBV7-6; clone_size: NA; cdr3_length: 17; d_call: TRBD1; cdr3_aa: CASSLPSGTGYNTEAFF; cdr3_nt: TGTGCCAGCAGCTTACCATCCGGGACAGGATATAACACTGAAGCTTTCTTT
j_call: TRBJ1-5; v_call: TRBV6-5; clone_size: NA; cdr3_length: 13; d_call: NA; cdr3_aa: CASRRYSNQPQHF; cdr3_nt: TGTGCCAGCAGGAGATATAGCAATCAGCCCCAGCATTTT
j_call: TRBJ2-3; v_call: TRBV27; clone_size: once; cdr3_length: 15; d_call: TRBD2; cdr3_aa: CASSLHSSGRTTQYF; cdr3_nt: TGTGCCAGCAGTTTACACTCTAGCGGGAGGACTACGCAGTATTTT
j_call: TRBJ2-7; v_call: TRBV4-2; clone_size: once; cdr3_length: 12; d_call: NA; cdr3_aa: CASSQAYSEQYF; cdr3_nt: TGTGCCAGCAGCCAAGCGTACAGCGAGCAGTACTTC
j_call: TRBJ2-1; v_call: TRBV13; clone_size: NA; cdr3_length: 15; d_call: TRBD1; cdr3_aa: CASSLPGQVRNEQFF; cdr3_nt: TGTGCCAGCAGTCTACCGGGACAGGTTCGAAATGAGCAGTTCTTC
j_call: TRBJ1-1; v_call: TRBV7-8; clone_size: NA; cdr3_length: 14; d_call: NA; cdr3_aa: CASLPLELNTEAFF; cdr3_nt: TGTGCCAGCCTTCCCCTAGAGCTGAACACTGAAGCTTTCTTT
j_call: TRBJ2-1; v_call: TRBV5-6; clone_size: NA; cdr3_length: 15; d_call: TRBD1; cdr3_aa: CASSLAPTGSREQFF; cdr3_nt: TGTGCCAGCAGCTTGGCTCCGACAGGGTCTCGGGAGCAGTTCTTC
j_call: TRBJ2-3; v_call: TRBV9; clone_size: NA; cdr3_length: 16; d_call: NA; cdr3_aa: CASSLNRLDGTDTQYF; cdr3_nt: TGTGCCAGCAGCCTAAACCGACTCGATGGGACAGATACGCAGTATTTT
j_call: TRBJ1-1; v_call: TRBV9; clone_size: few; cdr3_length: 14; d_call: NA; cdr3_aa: CASSVGGVNTEAFF; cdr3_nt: TGTGCCAGCAGCGTGGGGGGGGTGAACACTGAAGCTTTCTTT
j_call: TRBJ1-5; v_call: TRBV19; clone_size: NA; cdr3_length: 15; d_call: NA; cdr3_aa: CASSSVDSFNQPQHF; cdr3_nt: TGTGCCAGTAGTTCCGTTGACAGTTTCAATCAGCCCCAGCATTTT
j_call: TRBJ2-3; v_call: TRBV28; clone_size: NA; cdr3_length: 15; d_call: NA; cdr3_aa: CASRSSQSFTDTQYF; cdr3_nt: TGTGCCAGCAGATCTAGTCAATCGTTCACAGATACGCAGTATTTT
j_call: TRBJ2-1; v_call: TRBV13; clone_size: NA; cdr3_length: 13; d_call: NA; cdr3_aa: CASSFDGLGEQFF; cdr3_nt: TGTGCCAGCAGCTTTGACGGGTTAGGTGAGCAGTTCTTC
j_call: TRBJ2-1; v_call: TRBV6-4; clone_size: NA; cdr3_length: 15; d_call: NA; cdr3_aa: CASSLKQEGNNEQFF; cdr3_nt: TGTGCCAGCAGTTTGAAACAGGAAGGGAACAATGAGCAGTTCTTC
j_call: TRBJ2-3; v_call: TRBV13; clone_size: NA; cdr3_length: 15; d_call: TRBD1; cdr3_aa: CASSPGTGSTDTQYF; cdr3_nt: TGTGCCAGCAGCCCCGGGACAGGGAGCACAGATACGCAGTATTTT
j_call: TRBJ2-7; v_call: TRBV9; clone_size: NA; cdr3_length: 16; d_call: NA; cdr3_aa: CASSVNTGTSPYEQYF; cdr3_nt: TGTGCCAGCAGCGTCAATACAGGGACATCACCCTACGAGCAGTACTTC
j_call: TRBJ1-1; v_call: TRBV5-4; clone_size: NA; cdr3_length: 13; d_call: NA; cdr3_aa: CASSSGGGTEAFF; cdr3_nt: TGTGCCAGCAGCTCCGGGGGAGGCACTGAAGCTTTCTTT
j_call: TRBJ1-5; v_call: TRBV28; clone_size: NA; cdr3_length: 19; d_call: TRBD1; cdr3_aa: CASSSLIRQGRASNQPQHF; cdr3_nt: TGTGCCAGCAGTTCCCTAATCCGACAGGGGAGGGCTAGCAATCAGCCCCAGCATTTT
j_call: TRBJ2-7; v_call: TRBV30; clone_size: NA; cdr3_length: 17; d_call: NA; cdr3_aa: CAWSGMERDSGGNEQYF; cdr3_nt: TGTGCCTGGAGTGGGATGGAAAGGGACTCCGGTGGGAACGAGCAGTACTTC
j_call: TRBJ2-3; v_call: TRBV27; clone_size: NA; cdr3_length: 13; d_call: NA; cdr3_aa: CASSLFRTDTQYF; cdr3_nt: TGTGCCAGCAGTTTATTCCGGACAGATACGCAGTATTTT
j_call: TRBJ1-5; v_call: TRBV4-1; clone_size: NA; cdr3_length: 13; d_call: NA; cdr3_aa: CASSQEGGQPQHF; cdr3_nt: TGCGCCAGCAGCCAAGAGGGGGGTCAGCCCCAGCATTTT
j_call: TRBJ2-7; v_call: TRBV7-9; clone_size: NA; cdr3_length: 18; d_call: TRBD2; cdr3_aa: CASTKTPTGLAGAYEQYF; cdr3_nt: TGTGCCAGCACCAAAACACCGACGGGACTAGCGGGAGCCTACGAGCAGTACTTC
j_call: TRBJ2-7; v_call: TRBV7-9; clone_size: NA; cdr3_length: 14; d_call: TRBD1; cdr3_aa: CASRSDRDPYEQYF; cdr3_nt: TGTGCCAGCAGGTCGGACAGGGACCCCTACGAGCAGTACTTC
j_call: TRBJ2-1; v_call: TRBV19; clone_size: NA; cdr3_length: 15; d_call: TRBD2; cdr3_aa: CASSVLAGGPYEQFF; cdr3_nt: TGTGCCAGTAGTGTCCTAGCGGGAGGGCCGTATGAGCAGTTCTTC
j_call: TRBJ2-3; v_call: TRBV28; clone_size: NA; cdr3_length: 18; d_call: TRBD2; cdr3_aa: CASSLRLAGSPSTDTQYF; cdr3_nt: TGTGCCAGCAGTTTACGGCTAGCGGGATCGCCTAGCACAGATACGCAGTATTTT
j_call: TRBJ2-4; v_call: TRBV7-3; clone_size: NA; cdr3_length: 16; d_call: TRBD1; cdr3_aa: CASSLTSQGSKNIQYF; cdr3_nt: TGTGCCAGCAGCTTAACGTCACAGGGGTCCAAAAACATTCAGTACTTC
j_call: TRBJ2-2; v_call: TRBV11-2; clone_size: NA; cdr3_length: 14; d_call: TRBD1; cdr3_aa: CASLGQGGAGELFF; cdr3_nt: TGTGCCAGCTTGGGACAGGGTGGTGCCGGGGAGCTGTTTTTT
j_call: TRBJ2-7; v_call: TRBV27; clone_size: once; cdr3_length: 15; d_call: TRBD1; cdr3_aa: CASSSRDRISYEQYF; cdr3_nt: TGTGCCAGCAGTTCCCGGGACAGGATCTCCTACGAGCAGTACTTC
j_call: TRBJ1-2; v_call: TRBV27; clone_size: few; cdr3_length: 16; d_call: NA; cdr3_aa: CASSLVGGAANYGYTF; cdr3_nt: TGTGCCAGCAGTTTGGTCGGCGGGGCTGCTAACTATGGCTACACCTTC
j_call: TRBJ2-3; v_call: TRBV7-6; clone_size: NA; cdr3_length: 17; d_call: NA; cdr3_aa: CASSFVSGVSRGDTQYF; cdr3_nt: TGTGCCAGCAGCTTTGTTTCGGGAGTAAGTCGAGGAGATACGCAGTATTTT
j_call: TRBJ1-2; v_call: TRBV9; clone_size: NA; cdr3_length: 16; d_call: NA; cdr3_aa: CASSVAPGRGDYGYTF; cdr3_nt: TGTGCCAGCAGCGTAGCTCCGGGGAGGGGGGACTATGGCTACACCTTC
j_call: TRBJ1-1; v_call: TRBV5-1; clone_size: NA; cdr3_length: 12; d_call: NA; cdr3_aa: CASSQDWTEAFF; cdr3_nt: TGCGCCAGCAGTCAGGACTGGACTGAAGCTTTCTTT
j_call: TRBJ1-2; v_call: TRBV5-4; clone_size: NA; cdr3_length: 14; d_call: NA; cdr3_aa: CASTTAGSNYGYTF; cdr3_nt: TGTGCCAGCACCACGGCGGGAAGTAACTATGGCTACACCTTC
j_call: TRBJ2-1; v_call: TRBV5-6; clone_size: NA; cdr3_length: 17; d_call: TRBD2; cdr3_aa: CASSFEREGSPYNEQFF; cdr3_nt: TGTGCCAGCAGCTTTGAGCGGGAGGGTTCCCCCTACAATGAGCAGTTCTTC
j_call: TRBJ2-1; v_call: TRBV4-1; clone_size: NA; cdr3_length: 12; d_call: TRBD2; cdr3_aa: CASSQTSGNRFF; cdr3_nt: TGCGCCAGCAGCCAAACTAGCGGGAATAGGTTCTTC
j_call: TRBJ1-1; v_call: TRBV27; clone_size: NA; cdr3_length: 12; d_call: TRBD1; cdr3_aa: CASSLTGFEAFF; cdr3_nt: TGTGCCAGCAGTCTGACAGGGTTCGAAGCTTTCTTT
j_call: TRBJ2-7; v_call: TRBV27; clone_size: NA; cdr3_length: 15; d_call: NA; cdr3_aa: CASSFGEGGSYEQYF; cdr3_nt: TGTGCCAGCAGTTTCGGCGAGGGAGGATCCTACGAGCAGTACTTC
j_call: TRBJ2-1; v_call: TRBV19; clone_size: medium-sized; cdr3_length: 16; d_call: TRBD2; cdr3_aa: CASIPIGGDPYNEQFF; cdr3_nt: TGTGCCAGTATCCCGATCGGGGGGGATCCTTACAATGAGCAGTTCTTC